This TCR beta chain appears in the sequencing data of a study of shared clonotypes between healthy human individuals. Generated by immunoSEQ multiplex PCR, the TCRdb table keeps only in-frame clones and is missing some. The repertoire has some 650,000 clones, roughly 97% of them found once; the top ten carry 0.057%. Sequenced input: naive CD4+ T cells sorted from blood. Subset: CD45RA+ positively selected. The TCR originated in a woman aged 25-40 years in good health.

For the CDR3, the DNA is TGTGCCAGCAGTTTATTCTATGCAGGGGCCTACGAGCAGTACTTC. Translated, it gives CASSLFYAGAYEQYF. The V gene is TRBV27, the J gene TRBJ2-7; the D gene is possibly TRBD1 (6 bases). Trimming took 1 base from V and 2 from J, leaving 12 bases between them. Germline assignment: CDR1 MNHEY and CDR2 SMNVEV (reference sequence). This CDR3 region has 15 residues.